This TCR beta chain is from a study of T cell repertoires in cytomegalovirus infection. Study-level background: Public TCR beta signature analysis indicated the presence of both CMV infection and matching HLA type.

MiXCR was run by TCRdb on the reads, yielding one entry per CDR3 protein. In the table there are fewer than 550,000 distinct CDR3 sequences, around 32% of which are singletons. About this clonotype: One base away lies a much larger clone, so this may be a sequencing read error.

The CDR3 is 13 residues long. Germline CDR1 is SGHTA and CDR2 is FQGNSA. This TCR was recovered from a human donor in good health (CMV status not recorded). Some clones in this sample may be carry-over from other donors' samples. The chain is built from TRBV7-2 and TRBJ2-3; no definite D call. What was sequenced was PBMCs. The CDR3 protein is CSSSLAAGDTQYF. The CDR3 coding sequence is TGTTCCAGCAGCTTAGCCGCCGGGGATACGCAGTATTTT. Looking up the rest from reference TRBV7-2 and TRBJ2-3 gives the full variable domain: GAGVSQSPSNKVTEKGKDVELRCDPISGHTALYWYRQSLGQGLEFLIYFQGNSAPDKSGLPSDRFSAERTGGSVSTLTIQRTQQEDSAVYLCSSSLAAGDTQYFGPGTRLTVL.